This T cell receptor beta chain was sequenced in a study of cytomegalovirus exposure and HLA in healthy donors. PCR primers comprised 60 Vbeta and 13 Jbeta primers. Generated by immunoSEQ multiplex PCR, the TCRdb table keeps only in-frame clones and is missing some. In the table there are roughly 98,000 clones, more than 70% of which are singletons. CDR1 is LNHDA, CDR2 SQIVND, per germline (reference sequence). The CDR3 spans 15 residues. The V end lost 5 bases, the J end lost 4 bases, and 17 bases lay between the germline ends. The chain couples TRBV19 to TRBJ1-2; D remains ambiguous. Specimen: PBMCs. This TCR was sampled from a man aged 18 to 29 in good health and CMV-seropositive. This chain's CDR3 is CASSSGEGLGYGYTF. CDR3 bases: TGTGCCAGTAGTTCTGGTGAGGGCCTGGGCTATGGCTACACCTTC.